Following are 5 T cell receptor beta chains from one sample sequenced in a study of blood T cell repertoires in COVID-19. TCRdb's table, derived via immunoSEQ multiplex PCR, lists solely in-frame clones and lacks some. In the table there are about 28,000 clones, roughly three quarters of which are singletons. Sequences were obtained from peripheral blood. Every receptor here comes from a man between 65 and 79 years old with acute or convalescent COVID-19.

This clone was observed once. The chain has TRBV13 and TRBJ2-3, with D perhaps matching TRBD2 (6 bases). Trimming removed 1 base from V and 4 bases from J, with 12 bases in between. Germline V CDR1 and CDR2: PRHDT, FYEKMQ (reference sequence). The CDR3 sequence is 15 residues long. The CDR3 DNA sequence: TGTGCCAGCAGCTTAGAGGGAGGAGTCCCAGATACGCAGTATTTT. It codes for CASSLEGGVPDTQYF.

This clone was detected only a few times. V and J are TRBV5-1 and TRBJ2-1, with TRBD1 matching 7 bases. Germline V gives CDR1 SGHRS, CDR2 YFSETQ. Trimming at V came to 0 bases and at J to 1 base, leaving 1 base not matched to a gene. CDR3 length: 15 residues. Written as DNA, the CDR3 is TGCGCCAGCAGCTTGGTCAGGGGGTCCTACAATGAGCAGTTCTTC. Encoded protein: CASSLVRGSYNEQFF.

The chain carries TRBV9 and TRBJ1-5; D might be TRBD1 (5 bases). Germline assignment: CDR1 SGDLS and CDR2 YYNGEE. The length of the CDR3 is 14 residues. V lost 3 bases and J lost 1, with 8 bases in between. In DNA form, the CDR3 reads TGTGCCAGCAGCGGGGGGGGAAGCAATCAGCCCCAGCATTTT. Its translation is CASSGGGSNQPQHF.

Only a few counts were recorded for this clone. The V call is TRBV29-1, the J call TRBJ2-5; 8 bases are shared with TRBD2. The CDR3 spans 13 residues. Germline assignment: CDR1 SQVTM and CDR2 ANQGSEA. V dropped 3 bases and J dropped 1; count of bases not matched to a gene: 1. In DNA form, the CDR3 reads TGCAGCGTTGACCGGGGGGGCCAAGAGACCCAGTACTTC. Protein sequence: CSVDRGGQETQYF.

This clone was seen more than once but under ten times. The CDR3 protein is CSGTTGYGQPQHF. The CDR3 coding sequence is TGCAGCGGAACGACAGGGTACGGTCAGCCCCAGCATTTT. The chain uses TRBV29-1 and TRBJ1-5; 7 bases align to TRBD1. Trimming took 7 bases from V and 6 from J; bases not matched to a gene: 9. CDR1 SQVTM and CDR2 ANQGSEA come from the germline V gene. The CDR3 spans 13 residues.